The TCR beta chain under discussion was sequenced for a study of cytomegalovirus exposure and HLA in healthy donors (dated by TCRdb to 2015 to 2018). Study-level background: An earlier analysis of roughly 570 of the donors reported 276 Gb of sequence data and 117 million unique TCR beta sequences obtained from 150 million to 200 million T cells. An early release covering more than 500 HLA-typed donors comprised about 290 gigabases of sequencing data and roughly 86 million unique TCR sequences. Of the 398 genotyped donors, over 80% were placed in the genetic ancestry cluster associated with self-reported Caucasian donors. The study was designed to test whether signatures of past pathogen exposure could be identified by cataloging public T cell receptors. The study profiled the T cell repertoires of fewer than 850 subjects by immunosequencing and related them to cytomegalovirus serostatus. In addition to the first cohort of around 670 subjects, a separate validation cohort of 130 or so different subjects was used. To predict cytomegalovirus infection status, the study brought together high-throughput TCR immunosequencing, statistical association of individual TCRs with disease status, and machine learning. To study patterns of TCR occurrence, a later analysis re-analyzed previously published TCR beta repertoires from 666 donors and added high-resolution HLA genotyping. Rather than drawing on any new phenotypic data, the later analysis identified candidate immune exposures from TCR beta sequences and the way those sequences occurred across donors. An earlier analysis of 587 of the donors used high-throughput TCR beta sequencing to judge whether each TCR beta V gene segment behaved as functional or pseudogenic. Alongside the repertoire data, information on donor age, sex, ethnicity and CMV serostatus was compiled. In a later genetic analysis, genome-wide SNP genotypes for about three fifths of the roughly 670 donors were used, and that subset was treated as a discovery cohort. All discovery cohort repertoires had been generated using a single sequencing platform. HLA typing included class I and class II loci at four-digit resolution. The number of donors typed differed by locus, with 629-630 for A, B, C, DRB1 and DQB1, 522 for DQA1, approximately 570 for DPA1, and under 490 for DPB1. A handful of DR-DQ haplotypes were treated as single units for association and clustering because of strong linkage in the cohort. On average, roughly 240,000 unique TCR beta nucleotide sequences were sequenced per donor among about 400 genotyped donors of the cohort, with roughly 20% of those sequences being non-productive.

As regards this clone: Its antigen has not been determined. No quality values exist for individual bases; no much larger clone is one base distant.

Beyond this particular receptor, the publication reports: V-gene and J-gene trimming of TCR beta chains was associated with a missense DCLRE1C variant in a later genetic analysis, and the association was replicated in an independent cohort. In a later genetic analysis, fewer N-insertions in productive TCRs were reported among donors in an Asian-associated ancestry cluster than the roughly 710-donor mean. A further reported finding was that TCR beta sequences accurately predicted the HLA-A and HLA-B alleles for most subjects in the first cohort. The cohort was sequenced for TCR beta chains only, and without alpha or paired-chain data the features that could be detected were limited. It was suggested by the authors that the approach could potentially be generalized to other disease states and immunological phenotypes. HLA typing was unavailable for some donors at each locus, so association tests used only the typed subset. A cluster of highly shared sequence variants was judged likely to represent a technical artifact of the sequencing pipeline. Correlated functional status among segregating V segments might be attributable to linkage disequilibrium, but an unknown experimental factor could not be ruled out. Specific HLA alleles were associated with about 17,000 TCR beta sequences at a false discovery rate of 0.05 in a later analysis. The only immune exposure information available for the cohort was CMV serostatus. In vitro tests confirmed that a few of the cytomegalovirus-associated TCR beta chains recognize cytomegalovirus antigens. A later analysis found that TCR association rates varied across HLA loci, with DRB1 alleles showing the most associated TCRs and HLA-C alleles the fewest. Because counts were too low, 15 or so rarely observed V segments, including chromosome 9 orphons, were excluded from the earlier analysis of roughly 580 of the donors. Most CMV-associated TCR beta chains appeared to be HLA-restricted in a later analysis, and the HLA associations seemed to be driven largely by CMV exposure. Strong co-occurrence of HLA alleles, especially DR and DQ, made assigning TCR associations to individual alleles difficult. In a later analysis, several top co-occurrence clusters were reported to appear linked to parvovirus B19, influenza, CMV and Epstein-Barr virus. Presence/absence analyses assumed roughly uniform sequencing depth across donors, an assumption that may not hold. A later analysis found that HLA-associated TCR beta chains were more clonally expanded and had lower generation probabilities than equally common non-associated chains. While some public TCRs were present in many individuals, most TCR sequences turned up only very rarely across donors. The classifier was reported to diagnose cytomegalovirus status with high specificity and sensitivity in both the original cohort and the validation cohort. Some IMGT-functional V segments, including TRBV6-2 and TRBV6-3, could not be told apart with the 87-base-pair reads, so those segments were excluded. The study listed around 160 TCR beta chains as associated with cytomegalovirus. In an earlier analysis of roughly 500 of the donors, most TCR beta V segments appeared in productive rearrangements about 87% or about 30% of the time, broadly matching IMGT annotations.

Library construction relied on the immunoSEQ multiplex PCR assay. For the multiplex PCR, a mixture combining 60 forward primers for TCR Vbeta segments and 13 reverse primers for TCR Jbeta segments was used. The CDR3 region of rearranged TCR beta genes was amplified from genomic DNA by a multiplex PCR assay. The Illumina HiSeq System was used to sequence the amplified TCR beta libraries as 87-base-pair reads. The authors' pipeline ran thus. In a later analysis, some 80 million unique TCR beta chains were counted across the 690 or so repertoires, and approximately 9.9 million of these chains were shared by at least two donors. A nearest-neighbor algorithm error-corrected the raw reads and collapsed the reads into unique sequences, merging closely related sequences to remove PCR and sequencing errors. CDR3 sequences were aligned to IMGT reference sequences to assign V, D and J gene segments. For a sequence to be retained, at least a six-nucleotide match to both a V gene segment and a J gene segment was required. Rearrangements were called productive when the CDR3 lacked stop codons and stayed in frame with V and J; all others were non-productive. Following IMGT convention, CDR3 was defined as the stretch from the second conserved V-encoded cysteine to the conserved J-encoded phenylalanine. In an earlier analysis of some 550 of the donors, sequences lacking an unambiguous match to a single V gene segment were excluded. An earlier analysis of some 610 of the donors called V segments functional above 56.7% productive rearrangements and segregating when the between-donor standard deviation exceeded 5%. A statistical classification framework was developed to diagnose cytomegalovirus status using the catalog of TCR beta chain sequences. V and J gene assignment, in a later analysis, came from comparing TCR nucleotide sequences with IMGT/GENE-DB human TR gene sequences. A later analysis assigned CDR3 sequences and most-parsimonious VDJ recombination scenarios with the TCRdist pipeline. In a later analysis, every TCR beta chain was defined by the combination of its CDR3 amino acid sequence and its V-gene family, and reads without a unique V-gene family were dropped. To address suspected cross-contamination and a sequencing artifact, a later analysis removed around 590 highly shared, low-generation-probability nucleotide sequences. In a later analysis, a clonal expansion index was calculated for each public chain from normalized within-repertoire ranks of inferred template counts. Generation probabilities in a later analysis came from a VDJ recombination model fitted to out-of-frame rearrangements, and those results were checked against IGoR. In a later analysis, TCR-TCR, TCR-HLA and TCR-CMV co-occurrence was scored with hypergeometric tests, and a repertoire-size bias correction was applied to TCR pairs. In a later analysis, false discovery rates were estimated by permuting HLA or CMV assignments 20 times. A later analysis grouped co-occurring TCRs with DBSCAN, adding TCRdist sequence similarity when clustering within HLA-allele-positive subsets. For co-occurrence clustering, repertoires with fewer than 30,000 or more than 120,000 public chains were excluded, along with five repertoires with anomalous nucleotide sharing. TCRdb retrieved this table from immuneACCESS and kept in-frame rearrangements only. Not all clones are present; in checked studies, unresolved V genes account for under half, and no reason is known for the remainder. Clone size and the V and J calls come from that table; the DNA yielded D and trimming. This sample holds around 170,000 clones; about four fifths were observed only once. The ten largest clones take up over 1.5% of the sample.

The cohort was made up of about 610 healthy bone marrow donors. At the time of sampling, every cohort member was nominally healthy, though immune exposures that went unrecorded were likely present. The donor tested CMV seronegative, placing the donor among the 300 to 400 seronegative members of the cohort. Every donor gave a peripheral blood sample, and the peripheral blood mononuclear cells from that sample were used for TCR beta sequencing. The Qiagen DNeasy Blood Extraction Kit was used to extract genomic DNA from the blood cell samples. Reading the germline V gene (reference sequence) gives CDR1 LNHDA and CDR2 SQIVND. The cysteine opens and the phenylalanine closes a CDR3 of 15 amino acids. The sequence is cut down to CDR3 DNA, 45 bases in frame from base 1. V is shortened by 6 bases, J by 1 base, and the region joining them spans 13 bases.

The sample taken for sequencing was PBMCs. The sequence was collected from a man aged 40-55 years in good health and CMV-seronegative. Rearrangement joined TRBV19 to TRBJ1-5; TRBD1 could be the D gene, as 5 bases match. The CDR3 is CASRPQGRSNQPQHF. The sequence in DNA is TGTGCCAGTAGGCCCCAGGGTAGGAGCAATCAGCCCCAGCATTTT.